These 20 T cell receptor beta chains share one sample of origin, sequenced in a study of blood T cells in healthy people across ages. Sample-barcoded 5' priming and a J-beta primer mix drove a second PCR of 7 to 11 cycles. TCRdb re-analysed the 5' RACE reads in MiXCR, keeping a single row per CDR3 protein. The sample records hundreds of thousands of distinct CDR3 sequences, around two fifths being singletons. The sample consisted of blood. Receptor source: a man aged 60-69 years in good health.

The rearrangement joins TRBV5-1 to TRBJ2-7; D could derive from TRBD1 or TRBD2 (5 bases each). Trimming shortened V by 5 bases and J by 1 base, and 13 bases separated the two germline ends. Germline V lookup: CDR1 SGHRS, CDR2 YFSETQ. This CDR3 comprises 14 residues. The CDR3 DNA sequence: TGCGCCAGCAGATCTCGAGGGGATTCCTACGAGCAGTACTTC. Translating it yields CASRSRGDSYEQYF.

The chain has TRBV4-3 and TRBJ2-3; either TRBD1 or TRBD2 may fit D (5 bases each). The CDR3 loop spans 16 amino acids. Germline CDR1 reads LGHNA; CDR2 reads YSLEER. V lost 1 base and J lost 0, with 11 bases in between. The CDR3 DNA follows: TGCGCCAGCAGCCAAGGGGGCGGGTCTAGCACAGATACGCAGTATTTT. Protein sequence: CASSQGGGSSTDTQYF.

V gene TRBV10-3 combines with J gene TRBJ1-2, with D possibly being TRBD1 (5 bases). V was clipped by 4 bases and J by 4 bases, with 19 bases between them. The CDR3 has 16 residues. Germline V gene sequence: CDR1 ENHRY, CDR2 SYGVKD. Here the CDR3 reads CAISAASWGDSYGYTF. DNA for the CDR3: TGTGCCATCAGTGCCGCCAGCTGGGGGGATAGCTATGGCTACACCTTC.

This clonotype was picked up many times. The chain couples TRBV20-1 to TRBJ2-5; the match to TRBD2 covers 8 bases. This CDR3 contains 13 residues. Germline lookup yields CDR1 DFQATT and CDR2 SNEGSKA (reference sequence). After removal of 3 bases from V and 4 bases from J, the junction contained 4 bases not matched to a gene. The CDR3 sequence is CSASGGAPETQYF. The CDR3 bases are TGCAGTGCTAGCGGGGGGGCCCCAGAGACCCAGTACTTC.

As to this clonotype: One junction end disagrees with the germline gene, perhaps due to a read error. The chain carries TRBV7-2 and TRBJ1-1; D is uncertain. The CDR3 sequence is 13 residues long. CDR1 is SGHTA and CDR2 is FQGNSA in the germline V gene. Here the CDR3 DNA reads TGTGCCAGCAGCTTAGATGTGAACACTGGAGCTTTCTTT. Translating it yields CASSLDVNTGAFF.

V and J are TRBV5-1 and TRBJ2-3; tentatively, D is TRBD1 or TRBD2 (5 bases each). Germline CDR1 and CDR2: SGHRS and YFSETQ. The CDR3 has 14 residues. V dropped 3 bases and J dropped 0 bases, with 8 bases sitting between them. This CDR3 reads CASSSRDSTDTQYF. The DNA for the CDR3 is TGCGCCAGCAGCTCCCGGGACAGCACAGATACGCAGTATTTT.

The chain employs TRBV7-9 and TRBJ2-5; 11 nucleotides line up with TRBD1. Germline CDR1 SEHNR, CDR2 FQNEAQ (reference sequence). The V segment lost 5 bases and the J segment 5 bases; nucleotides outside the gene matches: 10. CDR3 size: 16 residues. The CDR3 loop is CASSPTQGQGAETQYF. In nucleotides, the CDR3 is TGTGCCAGCAGCCCTACCCAAGGACAGGGGGCTGAGACCCAGTACTTC.

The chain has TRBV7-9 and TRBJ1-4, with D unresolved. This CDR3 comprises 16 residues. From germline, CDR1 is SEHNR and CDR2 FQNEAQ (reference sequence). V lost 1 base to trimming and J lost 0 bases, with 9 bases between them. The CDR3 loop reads CASSLGGPATNEKLFF. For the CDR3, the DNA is TGTGCCAGCAGCTTAGGTGGACCTGCAACTAATGAAAAACTGTTTTTT. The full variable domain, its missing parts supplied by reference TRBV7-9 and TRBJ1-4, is DTGVSQNPRHKITKRGQNVTFRCDPISEHNRLYWYRQTLGQGPEFLTYFQNEAQLEKSRLLSDRFSAERPKGSFSTLEIQRTEQGDSAMYLCASSLGGPATNEKLFFGSGTQLSVL.

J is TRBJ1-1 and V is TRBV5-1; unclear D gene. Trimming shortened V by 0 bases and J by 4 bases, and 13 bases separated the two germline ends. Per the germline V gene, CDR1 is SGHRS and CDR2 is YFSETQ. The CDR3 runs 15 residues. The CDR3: CASSLEGGFGTEAFF. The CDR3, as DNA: TGCGCCAGCAGCTTGGAAGGAGGGTTTGGCACTGAAGCTTTCTTT.

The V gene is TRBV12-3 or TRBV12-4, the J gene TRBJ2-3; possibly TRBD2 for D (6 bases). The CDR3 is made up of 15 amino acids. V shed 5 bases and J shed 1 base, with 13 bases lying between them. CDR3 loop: CASSTLGGRTDTQYF. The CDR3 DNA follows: TGTGCCAGCAGTACACTAGGAGGGCGCACAGATACGCAGTATTTT.

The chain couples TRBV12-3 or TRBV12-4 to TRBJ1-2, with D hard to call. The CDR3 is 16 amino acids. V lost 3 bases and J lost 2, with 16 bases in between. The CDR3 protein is CASSFLRGGGNYGYTF. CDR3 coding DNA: TGTGCCAGCAGTTTCCTACGTGGCGGAGGGAACTATGGCTACACCTTC.

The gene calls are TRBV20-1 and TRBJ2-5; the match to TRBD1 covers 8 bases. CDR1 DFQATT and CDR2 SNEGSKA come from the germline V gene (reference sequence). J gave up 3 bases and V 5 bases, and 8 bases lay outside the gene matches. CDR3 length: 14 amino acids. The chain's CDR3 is CSARTGTGEETQYF. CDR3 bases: TGCAGTGCTCGGACAGGGACCGGGGAAGAGACCCAGTACTTC.

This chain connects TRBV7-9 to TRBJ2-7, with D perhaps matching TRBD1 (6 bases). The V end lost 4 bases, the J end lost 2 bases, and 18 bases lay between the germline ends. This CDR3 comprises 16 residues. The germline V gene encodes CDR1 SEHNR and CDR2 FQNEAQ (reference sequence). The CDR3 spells CASSSSDSSLTYEQYF. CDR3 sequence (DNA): TGTGCCAGCAGCTCATCGGACAGTTCCCTCACCTACGAGCAGTACTTC.

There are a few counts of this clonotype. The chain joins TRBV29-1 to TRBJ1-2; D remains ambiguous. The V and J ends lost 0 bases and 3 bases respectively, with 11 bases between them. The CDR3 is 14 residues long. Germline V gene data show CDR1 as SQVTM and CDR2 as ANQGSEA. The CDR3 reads CSVEEAGLHYGYTF. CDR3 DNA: TGCAGCGTTGAAGAGGCAGGATTGCACTATGGCTACACCTTC.

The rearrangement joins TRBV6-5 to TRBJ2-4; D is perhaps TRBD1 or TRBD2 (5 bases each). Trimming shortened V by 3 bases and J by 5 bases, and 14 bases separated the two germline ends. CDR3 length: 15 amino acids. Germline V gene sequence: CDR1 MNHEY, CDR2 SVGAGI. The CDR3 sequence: CASSYLAKGQNIQYF. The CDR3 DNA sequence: TGTGCCAGCAGTTATTTGGCTAAGGGACAAAACATTCAGTACTTC.

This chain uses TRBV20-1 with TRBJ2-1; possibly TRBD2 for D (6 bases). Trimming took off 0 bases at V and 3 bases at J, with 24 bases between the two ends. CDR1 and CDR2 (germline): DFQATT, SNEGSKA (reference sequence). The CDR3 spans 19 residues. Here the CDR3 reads CSARDSNPLLAIDYNEQFF. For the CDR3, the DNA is TGCAGTGCTAGAGATTCGAACCCCCTCCTAGCGATCGACTACAATGAGCAGTTCTTC.

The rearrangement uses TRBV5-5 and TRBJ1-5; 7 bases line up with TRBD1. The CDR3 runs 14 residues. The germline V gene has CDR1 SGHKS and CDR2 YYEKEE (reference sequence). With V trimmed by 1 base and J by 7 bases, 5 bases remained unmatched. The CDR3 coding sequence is TGTGCCAGCAGCTTGTGGCAGGGGGAGCAGCCCCAGCATTTT. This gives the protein CASSLWQGEQPQHF.

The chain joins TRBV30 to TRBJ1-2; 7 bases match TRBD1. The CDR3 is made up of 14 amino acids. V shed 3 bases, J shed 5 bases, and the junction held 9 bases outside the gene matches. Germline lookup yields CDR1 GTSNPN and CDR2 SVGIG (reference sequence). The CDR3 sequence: CAWRKGAAWYGYTF. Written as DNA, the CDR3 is TGTGCCTGGAGGAAGGGGGCTGCATGGTATGGCTACACCTTC.

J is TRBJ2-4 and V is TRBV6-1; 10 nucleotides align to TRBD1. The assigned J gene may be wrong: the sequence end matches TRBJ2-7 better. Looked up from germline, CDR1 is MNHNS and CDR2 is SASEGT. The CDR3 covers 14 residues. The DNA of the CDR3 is TGTGCCAGCAGATCCGTGGGACAGGGGTACGAGCAGTACTTC. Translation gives CASRSVGQGYEQYF.

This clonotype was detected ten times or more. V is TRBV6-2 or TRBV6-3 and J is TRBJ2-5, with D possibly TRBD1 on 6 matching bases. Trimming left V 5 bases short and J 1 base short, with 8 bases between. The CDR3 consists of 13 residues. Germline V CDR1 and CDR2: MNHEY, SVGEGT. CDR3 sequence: CASSRQAQETQYF. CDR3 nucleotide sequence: TGTGCCAGCAGTCGACAGGCCCAAGAGACCCAGTACTTC.